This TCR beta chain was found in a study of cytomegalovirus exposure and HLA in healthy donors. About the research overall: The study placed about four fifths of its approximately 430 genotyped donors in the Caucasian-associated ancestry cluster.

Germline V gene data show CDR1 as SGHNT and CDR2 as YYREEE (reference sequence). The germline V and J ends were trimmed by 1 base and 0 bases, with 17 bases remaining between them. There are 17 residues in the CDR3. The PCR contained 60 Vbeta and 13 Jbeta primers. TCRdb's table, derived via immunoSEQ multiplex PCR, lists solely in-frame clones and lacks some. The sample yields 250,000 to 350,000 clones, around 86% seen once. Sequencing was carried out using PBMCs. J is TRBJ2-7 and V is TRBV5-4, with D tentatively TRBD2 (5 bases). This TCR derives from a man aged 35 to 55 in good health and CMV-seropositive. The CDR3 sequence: CASSLFPLAISSYEQYF. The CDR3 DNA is TGTGCCAGCAGCTTGTTCCCGCTAGCTATATCCTCCTACGAGCAGTACTTC.